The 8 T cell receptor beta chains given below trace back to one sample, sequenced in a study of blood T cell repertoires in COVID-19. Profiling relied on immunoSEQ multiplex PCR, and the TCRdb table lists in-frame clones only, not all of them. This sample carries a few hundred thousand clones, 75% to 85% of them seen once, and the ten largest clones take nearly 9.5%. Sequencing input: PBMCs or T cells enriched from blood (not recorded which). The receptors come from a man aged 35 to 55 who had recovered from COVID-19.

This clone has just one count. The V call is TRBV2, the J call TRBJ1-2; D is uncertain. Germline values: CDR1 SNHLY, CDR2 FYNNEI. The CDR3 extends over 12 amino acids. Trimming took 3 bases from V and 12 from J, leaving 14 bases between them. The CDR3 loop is CASSDATIYNTF. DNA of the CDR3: TGTGCCAGCAGTGACGCGACAATTTATAACACCTTC.

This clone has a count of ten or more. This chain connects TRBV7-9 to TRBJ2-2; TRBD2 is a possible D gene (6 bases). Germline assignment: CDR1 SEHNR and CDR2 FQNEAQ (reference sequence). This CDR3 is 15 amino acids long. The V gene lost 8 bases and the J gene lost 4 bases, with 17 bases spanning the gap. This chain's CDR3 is CASPSVGGPTGELFF. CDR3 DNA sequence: TGTGCCAGCCCGTCGGTCGGGGGACCCACCGGGGAGCTGTTTTTT.

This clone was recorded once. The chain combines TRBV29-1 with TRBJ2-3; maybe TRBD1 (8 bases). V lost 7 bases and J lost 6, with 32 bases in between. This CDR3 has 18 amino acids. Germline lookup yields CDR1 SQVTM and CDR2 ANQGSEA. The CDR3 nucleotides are TGCAGCGCCCGCCGGGAGAGAGGGAACAGGGGGGGCCGGGATACGCAGTATTTT. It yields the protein CSARRERGNRGGRDTQYF.

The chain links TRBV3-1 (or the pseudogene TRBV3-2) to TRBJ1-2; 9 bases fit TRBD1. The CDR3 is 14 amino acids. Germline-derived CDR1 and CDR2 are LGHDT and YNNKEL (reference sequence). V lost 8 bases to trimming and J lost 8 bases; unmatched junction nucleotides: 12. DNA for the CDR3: TGTGCCAGCGGGAGAACTGGACAGGGGAAGGGCTACACCTTC. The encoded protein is CASGRTGQGKGYTF.

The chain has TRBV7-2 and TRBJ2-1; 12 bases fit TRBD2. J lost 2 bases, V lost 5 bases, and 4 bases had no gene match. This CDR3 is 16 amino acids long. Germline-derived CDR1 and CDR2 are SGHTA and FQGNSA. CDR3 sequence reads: CASSLTSGGTYNEQFF. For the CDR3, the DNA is TGTGCCAGCAGCCTTACTAGCGGGGGGACCTACAATGAGCAGTTCTTC.

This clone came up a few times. CDR3 sequence (DNA): TGTGCCAGTAGTTTCGGACAGGGCACTGAAGCTTTCTTT. Translated, it gives CASSFGQGTEAFF. This chain connects TRBV19 to TRBJ1-1; 8 positions agree with TRBD1. The CDR3 is 13 residues long. Unmatched junction bases numbered 3, after V lost 5 bases and J lost 4 bases. Germline loops: CDR1 LNHDA, CDR2 SQIVND (reference sequence). Using reference TRBV19 and TRBJ1-1 for the parts outside the CDR3, the full variable domain is DGGITQSPKYLFRKEGQNVTLSCEQNLNHDAMYWYRQDPGQGLRLIYYSQIVNDFQKGDIAEGYSVSREKKESFPLTVTSAQKNPTAFYLCASSFGQGTEAFFGQGTRLTVV.

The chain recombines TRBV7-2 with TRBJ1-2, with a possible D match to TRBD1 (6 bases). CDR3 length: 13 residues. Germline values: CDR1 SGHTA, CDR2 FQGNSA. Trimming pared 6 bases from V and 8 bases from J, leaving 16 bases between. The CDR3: CASRISGVWGYTF. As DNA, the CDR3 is TGTGCCAGCAGAATCTCAGGGGTCTGGGGCTACACCTTC.

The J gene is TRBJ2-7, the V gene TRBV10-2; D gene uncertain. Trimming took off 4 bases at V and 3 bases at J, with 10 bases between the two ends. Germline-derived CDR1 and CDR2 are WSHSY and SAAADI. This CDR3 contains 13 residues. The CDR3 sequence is CASSGQKFYEQYF. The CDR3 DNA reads TGCGCCAGCAGTGGTCAGAAGTTCTACGAGCAGTACTTC.